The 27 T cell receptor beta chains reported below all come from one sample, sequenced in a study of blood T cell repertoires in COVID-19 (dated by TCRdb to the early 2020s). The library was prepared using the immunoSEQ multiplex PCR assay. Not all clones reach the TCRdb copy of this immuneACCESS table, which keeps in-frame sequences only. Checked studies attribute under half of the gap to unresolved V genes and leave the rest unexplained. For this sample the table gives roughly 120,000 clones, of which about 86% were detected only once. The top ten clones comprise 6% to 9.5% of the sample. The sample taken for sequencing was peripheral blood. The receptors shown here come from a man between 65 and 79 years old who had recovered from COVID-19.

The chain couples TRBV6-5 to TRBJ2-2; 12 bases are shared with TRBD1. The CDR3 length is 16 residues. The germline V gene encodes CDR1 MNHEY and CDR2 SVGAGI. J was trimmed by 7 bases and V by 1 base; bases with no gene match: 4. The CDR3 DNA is TGTGCCAGCAGTTACTGGGACAGGGGGCAGGGCGGGGAGCTGTTTTTT. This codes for CASSYWDRGQGGELFF.

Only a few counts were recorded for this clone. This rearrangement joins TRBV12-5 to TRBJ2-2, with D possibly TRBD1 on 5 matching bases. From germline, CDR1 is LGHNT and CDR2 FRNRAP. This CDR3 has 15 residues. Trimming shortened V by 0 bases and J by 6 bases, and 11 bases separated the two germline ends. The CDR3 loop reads CASGLVLGQAGELFF. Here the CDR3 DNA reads TGTGCTAGTGGTTTGGTACTGGGGCAAGCCGGGGAGCTGTTTTTT.

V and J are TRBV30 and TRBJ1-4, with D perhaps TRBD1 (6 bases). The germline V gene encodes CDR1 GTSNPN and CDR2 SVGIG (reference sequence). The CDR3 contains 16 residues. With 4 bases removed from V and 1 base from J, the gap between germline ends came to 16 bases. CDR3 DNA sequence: TGTGCCTGGAACAGGGTCCTCGAAGGAACTAATGAAAAACTGTTTTTT. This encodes CAWNRVLEGTNEKLFF.

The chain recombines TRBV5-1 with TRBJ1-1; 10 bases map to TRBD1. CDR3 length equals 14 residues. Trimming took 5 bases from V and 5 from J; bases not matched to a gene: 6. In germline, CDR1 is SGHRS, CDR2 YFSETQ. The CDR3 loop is CASRGQGSSTEAFF. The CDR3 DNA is TGCGCCAGCAGGGGACAGGGGTCGTCGACTGAAGCTTTCTTT.

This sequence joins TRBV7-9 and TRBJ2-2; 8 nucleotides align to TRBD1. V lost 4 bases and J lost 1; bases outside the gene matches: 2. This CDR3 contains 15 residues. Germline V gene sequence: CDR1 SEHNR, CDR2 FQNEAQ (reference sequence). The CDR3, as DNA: TGTGCCAGCAGCTCCGGGACAGGGAACACCGGGGAGCTGTTTTTT. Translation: CASSSGTGNTGELFF.

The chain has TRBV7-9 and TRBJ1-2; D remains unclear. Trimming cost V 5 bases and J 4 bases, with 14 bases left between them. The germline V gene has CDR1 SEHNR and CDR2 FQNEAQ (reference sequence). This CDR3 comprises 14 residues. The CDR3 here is CASSTVEGTYGYTF. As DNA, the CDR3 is TGTGCCAGCAGCACTGTCGAGGGAACCTATGGCTACACCTTC.

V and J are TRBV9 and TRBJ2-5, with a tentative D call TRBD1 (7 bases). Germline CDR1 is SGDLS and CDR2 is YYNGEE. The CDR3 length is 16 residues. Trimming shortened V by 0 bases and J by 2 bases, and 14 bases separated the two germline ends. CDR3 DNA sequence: TGTGCCAGCAGCGTAGCGGAGGGGGCCCTACAAGAGACCCAGTACTTC. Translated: CASSVAEGALQETQYF.

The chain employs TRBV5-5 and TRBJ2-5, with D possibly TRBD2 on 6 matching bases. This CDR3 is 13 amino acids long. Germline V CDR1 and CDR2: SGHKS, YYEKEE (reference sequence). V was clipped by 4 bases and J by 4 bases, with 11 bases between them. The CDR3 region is CASSLPGGETQYF. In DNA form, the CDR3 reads TGTGCCAGCAGCCTGCCCGGGGGAGAGACCCAGTACTTC.

CDR3 amino acids: CASFEAGKDSPLHF. CDR3 DNA: TGTGCCAGCTTCGAGGCAGGGAAGGATTCACCCCTCCACTTT. The chain is built from TRBV6-5 and TRBJ1-6, with a weak D call TRBD1 (5 bases). The CDR3 runs 14 residues. CDR1 MNHEY and CDR2 SVGAGI come from the germline V gene. Trimming shortened V by 8 bases and J by 8 bases, and 16 bases separated the two germline ends.

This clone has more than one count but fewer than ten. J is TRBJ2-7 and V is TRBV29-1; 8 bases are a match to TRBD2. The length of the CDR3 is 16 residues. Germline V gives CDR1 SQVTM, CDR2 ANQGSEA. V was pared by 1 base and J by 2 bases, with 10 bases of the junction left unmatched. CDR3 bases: TGCAGCGTTGAAGCGCCTGGAGCGGGGGTTACCTACGAGCAGTACTTC. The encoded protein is CSVEAPGAGVTYEQYF.

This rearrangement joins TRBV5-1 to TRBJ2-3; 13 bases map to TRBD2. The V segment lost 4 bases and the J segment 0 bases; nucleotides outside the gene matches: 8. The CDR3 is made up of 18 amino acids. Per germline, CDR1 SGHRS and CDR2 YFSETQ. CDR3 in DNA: TGCGCCAGCAGCGCTAGGACTAGCGGGGGCACTAGCACAGATACGCAGTATTTT. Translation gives CASSARTSGGTSTDTQYF.

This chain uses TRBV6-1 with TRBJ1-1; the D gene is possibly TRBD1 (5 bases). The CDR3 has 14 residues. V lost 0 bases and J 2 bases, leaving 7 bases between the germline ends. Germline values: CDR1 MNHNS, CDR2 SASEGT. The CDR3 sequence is CASSEAGTNTEAFF. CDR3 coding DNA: TGTGCCAGCAGTGAAGCAGGGACTAACACTGAAGCTTTCTTT.

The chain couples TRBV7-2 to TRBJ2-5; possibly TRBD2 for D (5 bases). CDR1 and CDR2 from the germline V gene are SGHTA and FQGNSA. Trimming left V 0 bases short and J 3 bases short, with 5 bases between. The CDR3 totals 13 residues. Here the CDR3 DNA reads TGTGCCAGCAGCTTAGCGGAGGAAGAGACCCAGTACTTC. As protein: CASSLAEEETQYF.

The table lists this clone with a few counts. The CDR3 loop reads CASSVRTGGVYTEAFF. As DNA, the CDR3 is TGTGCCAGCAGTGTCCGGACAGGGGGGGTGTACACTGAAGCTTTCTTT. The genes are TRBV28 and TRBJ1-1, with 10 nucleotides matching TRBD1. The trim removed 5 bases at V and 3 bases at J, leaving 9 bases unmatched. Per the germline V gene, CDR1 is MDHEN and CDR2 is SYDVKM. This CDR3 comprises 16 residues.

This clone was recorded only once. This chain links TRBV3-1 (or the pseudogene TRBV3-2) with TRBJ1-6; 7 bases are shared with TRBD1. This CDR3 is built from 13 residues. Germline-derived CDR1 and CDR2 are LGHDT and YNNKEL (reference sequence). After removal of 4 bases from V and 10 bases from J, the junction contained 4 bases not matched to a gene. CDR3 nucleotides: TGTGCCAGCAGCCGGGACAGCTCCTCACCCCTCCACTTT. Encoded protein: CASSRDSSSPLHF.

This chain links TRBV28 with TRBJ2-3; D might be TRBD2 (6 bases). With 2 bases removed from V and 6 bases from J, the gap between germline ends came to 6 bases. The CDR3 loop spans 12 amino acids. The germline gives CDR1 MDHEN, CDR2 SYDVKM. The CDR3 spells CASSLREDTQYF. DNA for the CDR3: TGTGCCAGCAGTTTACGGGAGGATACGCAGTATTTT.

The CDR3 DNA sequence: TGTGCCAGCAGCGTAGGGCCTGGGGGCAGCTCCTACAATGAGCAGTTCTTC. Residues: CASSVGPGGSSYNEQFF. The rearrangement joins TRBV9 to TRBJ2-1; possible D gene TRBD1, 6 bases. The CDR3 runs to 17 residues. Germline V gene lookup returns CDR1 SGDLS and CDR2 YYNGEE. Between the trimmed V and J ends, which lost 0 bases and 0 bases, there was a span of 13 bases. Together with reference TRBV9 and TRBJ2-1, the CDR3 gives the full variable domain: DSGVTQTPKHLITATGQRVTLRCSPRSGDLSVYWYQQSLDQGLQFLIQYYNGEERAKGNILERFSAQQFPDLHSELNLSSLELGDSALYFCASSVGPGGSSYNEQFFGPGTRLTVL.

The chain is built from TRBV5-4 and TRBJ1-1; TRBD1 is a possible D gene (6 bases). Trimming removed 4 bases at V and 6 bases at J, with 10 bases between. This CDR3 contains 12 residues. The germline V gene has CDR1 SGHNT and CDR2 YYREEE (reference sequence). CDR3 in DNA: TGTGCCAGCAGCCTCAGGGGTTCTGAAGCTTTCTTT. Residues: CASSLRGSEAFF.

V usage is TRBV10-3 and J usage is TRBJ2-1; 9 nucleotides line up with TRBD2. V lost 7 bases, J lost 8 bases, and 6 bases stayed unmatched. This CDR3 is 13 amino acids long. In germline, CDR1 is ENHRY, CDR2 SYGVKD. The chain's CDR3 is CAITAGGPDEQFF. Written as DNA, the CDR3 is TGTGCCATCACGGCGGGAGGGCCGGATGAGCAGTTCTTC.

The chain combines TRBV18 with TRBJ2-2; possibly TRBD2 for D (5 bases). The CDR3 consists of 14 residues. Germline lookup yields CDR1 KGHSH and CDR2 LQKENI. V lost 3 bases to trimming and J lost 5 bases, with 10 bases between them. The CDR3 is CASSPRGRTGELFF. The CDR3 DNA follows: TGTGCCAGCTCACCCCGCGGGCGGACCGGGGAGCTGTTTTTT.

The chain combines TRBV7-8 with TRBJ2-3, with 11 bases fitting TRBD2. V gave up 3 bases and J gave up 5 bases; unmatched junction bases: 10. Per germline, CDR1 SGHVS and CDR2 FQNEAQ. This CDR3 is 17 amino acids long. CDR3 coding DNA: TGTGCCAGCAGCTTCCTACTAGCGGGGGTATTCAAAGATACGCAGTATTTT. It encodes CASSFLLAGVFKDTQYF.

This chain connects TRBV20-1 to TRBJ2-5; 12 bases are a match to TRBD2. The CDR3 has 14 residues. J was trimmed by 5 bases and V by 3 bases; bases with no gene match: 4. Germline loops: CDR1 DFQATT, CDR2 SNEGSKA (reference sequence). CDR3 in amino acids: CSASILAGGETQYF. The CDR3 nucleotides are TGCAGTGCTAGTATCCTAGCGGGAGGGGAGACCCAGTACTTC.

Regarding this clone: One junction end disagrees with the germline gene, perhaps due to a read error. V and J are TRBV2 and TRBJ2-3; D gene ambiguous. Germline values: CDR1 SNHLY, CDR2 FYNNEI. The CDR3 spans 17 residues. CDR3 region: CASSGSIQKFSIDTQYF. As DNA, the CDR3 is TGTGCCAGCAGTGGATCAATACAGAAGTTCAGCATAGATACGCAGTATTTT.

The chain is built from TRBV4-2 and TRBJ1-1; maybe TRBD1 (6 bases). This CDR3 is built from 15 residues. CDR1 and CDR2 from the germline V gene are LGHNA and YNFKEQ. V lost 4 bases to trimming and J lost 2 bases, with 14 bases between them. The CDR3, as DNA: TGTGCCAGCAGCCGTCAAGCGGGACATAACACTGAAGCTTTCTTT. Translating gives CASSRQAGHNTEAFF.

The CDR3 coding sequence is TGTGCCAGCAGCCAAGATCCAGGGGGAATATATGGCTACACCTTC. It codes for CASSQDPGGIYGYTF. The chain couples TRBV3-1 (or the pseudogene TRBV3-2) to TRBJ1-2; TRBD1 matches at 7 bases. J was trimmed by 5 bases and V by 0 bases; bases with no gene match: 6. The CDR3 runs to 15 residues. CDR1 LGHDT and CDR2 YNNKEL come from the germline V gene (reference sequence).

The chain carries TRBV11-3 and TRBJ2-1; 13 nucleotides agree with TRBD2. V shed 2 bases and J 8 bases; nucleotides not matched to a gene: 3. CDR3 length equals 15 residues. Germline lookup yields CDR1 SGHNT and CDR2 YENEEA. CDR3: CASSLRTSGSDEQFF. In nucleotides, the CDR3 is TGTGCCAGCAGCTTAAGGACTAGCGGGAGCGATGAGCAGTTCTTC.

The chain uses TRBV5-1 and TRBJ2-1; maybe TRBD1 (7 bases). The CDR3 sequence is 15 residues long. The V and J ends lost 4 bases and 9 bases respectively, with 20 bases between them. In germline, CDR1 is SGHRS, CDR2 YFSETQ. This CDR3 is CASSLTSDRAGEQFF. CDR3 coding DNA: TGCGCCAGCAGCCTGACTAGTGACAGGGCGGGTGAGCAGTTCTTC.